Listed below are T cell receptor beta chains from one sample, sequenced in a study of cytomegalovirus exposure and HLA in healthy donors. Assay: immunoSEQ multiplex PCR; the TCRdb copy retains only in-frame clones and omits some. Here the sample spans 200,000 or so clones, 76% being singletons. Sequencing used PBMCs. These receptors all stem from a young man in good health and CMV-seronegative. The CDR3 runs from the conserved cysteine through the conserved F or W. A D gene is named only where the DNA matches it firmly. Clone size, where shown, is once, few, many, or a class for clones that have expanded.

j_call | d_call | v_call | clone_size | cdr3_aa | cdr3_nt
TRBJ2-7 | TRBD2 | TRBV4-2 | - | CASSGLAETSYEQYF | TGTGCCAGCAGCGGACTAGCGGAAACGTCCTACGAGCAGTACTTC
TRBJ1-4 | - | TRBV27 | - | CASSPLGATNEKLFF | TGTGCCAGCAGTCCCCTAGGAGCAACTAATGAAAAACTGTTTTTT
TRBJ1-1 | TRBD1 | TRBV6-5 | - | CASRGQGKGTEAFF | TGTGCCAGCCGGGGACAGGGGAAAGGCACTGAAGCTTTCTTT
TRBJ1-2 | TRBD1 | TRBV10-3 | once | CAISDDRGFSSRGYTF | TGTGCCATCAGCGATGACAGGGGGTTCTCTTCTCGTGGCTACACCTTC
TRBJ2-7 | TRBD1 | TRBV9 | - | CASSIGQAESYEQYF | TGTGCCAGCAGCATAGGACAGGCTGAGTCCTACGAGCAGTACTTC
TRBJ2-7 | - | TRBV18 | - | CASSPIAALSYEQYF | TGTGCCAGCTCGCCAATAGCGGCTCTCTCCTACGAGCAGTACTTC
TRBJ2-7 | TRBD1 | TRBV28 | few | CASRDRGSSYEQYF | TGTGCCAGCAGGGACAGGGGGAGCTCCTACGAGCAGTACTTC
TRBJ1-2 | TRBD1 | TRBV4-1 | - | CASSHILSGQGAHGYTF | TGCGCCAGCAGCCATATCCTCTCGGGACAGGGGGCGCACGGCTACACCTTC
TRBJ2-3 | TRBD2 | TRBV6-1 | - | CASSFSGSPDTQYF | TGTGCCAGCAGTTTTAGCGGGAGTCCAGATACGCAGTATTTT
TRBJ1-1 | - | TRBV27 | - | CASSYLRTTEAFF | TGTGCCAGCAGTTATCTTAGGACAACTGAAGCTTTCTTT
TRBJ2-1 | TRBD2 | TRBV7-9 | once | CASSPAGDGWNEQFF | TGTGCCAGCAGCCCCGCGGGGGATGGGTGGAATGAGCAGTTCTTC
TRBJ2-7 | - | TRBV30 | - | CAWSVMSPEGEQYF | TGTGCCTGGAGTGTGATGTCACCAGAGGGCGAGCAGTACTTC
TRBJ2-1 | - | TRBV5-1 | - | CASSLSITLRGRYNEQFF | TGCGCCAGCAGCTTGTCAATCACCTTGCGGGGGCGCTACAATGAGCAGTTCTTC
TRBJ2-3 | TRBD2 | TRBV5-6 | - | CASSHLAGGPVDTQYF | TGTGCCAGCAGCCATCTAGCGGGAGGGCCCGTAGATACGCAGTATTTT
TRBJ1-1 | - | TRBV10-3 | once | CAIRKGLPNTEAFF | TGTGCCATCAGAAAAGGACTGCCGAACACTGAAGCTTTCTTT
TRBJ2-3 | TRBD2 | TRBV7-2 | - | CASSRTSGTDTQYF | TGTGCCAGCAGTCGGACTAGCGGCACAGATACGCAGTATTTT
TRBJ2-5 | - | TRBV9 | - | CASSGADQETQYF | TGTGCCAGCAGCGGAGCGGATCAAGAGACCCAGTACTTC